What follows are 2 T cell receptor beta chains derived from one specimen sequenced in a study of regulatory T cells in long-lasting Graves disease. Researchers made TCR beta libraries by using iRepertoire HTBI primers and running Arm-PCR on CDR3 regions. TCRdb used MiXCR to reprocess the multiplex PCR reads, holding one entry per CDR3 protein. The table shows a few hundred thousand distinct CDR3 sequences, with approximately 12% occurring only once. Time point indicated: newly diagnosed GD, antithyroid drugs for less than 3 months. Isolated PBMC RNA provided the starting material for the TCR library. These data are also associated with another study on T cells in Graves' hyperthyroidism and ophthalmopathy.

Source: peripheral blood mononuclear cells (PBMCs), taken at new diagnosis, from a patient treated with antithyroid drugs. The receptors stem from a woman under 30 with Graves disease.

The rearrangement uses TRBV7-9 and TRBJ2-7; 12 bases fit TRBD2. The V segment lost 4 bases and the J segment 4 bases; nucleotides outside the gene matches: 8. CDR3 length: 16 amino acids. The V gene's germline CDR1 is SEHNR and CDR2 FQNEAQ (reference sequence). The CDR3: CASSWTTSGSLYEQYF. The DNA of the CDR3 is TGTGCCAGCAGCTGGACGACTAGCGGGAGTTTATACGAGCAGTACTTC.

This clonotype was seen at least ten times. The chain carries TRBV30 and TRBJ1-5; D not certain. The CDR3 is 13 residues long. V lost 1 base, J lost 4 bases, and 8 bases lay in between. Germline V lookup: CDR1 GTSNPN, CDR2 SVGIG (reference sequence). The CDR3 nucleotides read TGTGCCTGGAGTGCAGAGTTTAATCAGCCCCAGCATTTT. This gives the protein CAWSAEFNQPQHF.